Listed here are 21 T cell receptor beta chains from one sample, sequenced in a study of blood T cell repertoires in COVID-19. Clones were read by immunoSEQ multiplex PCR, and TCRdb kept only the in-frame ones, dropping some. Here the sample spans just under 80,000 clones, 88% being singletons. Sequenced input: peripheral blood. Receptors originate from a human donor in a cohort sampled during active COVID-19.

The V and J genes are TRBV7-2 and TRBJ2-5; no clear D gene. The germline gives CDR1 SGHTA, CDR2 FQGNSA. V lost 1 base, J lost 1 base, and 10 bases lay in between. This CDR3 has 15 amino acids. The DNA of the CDR3 is TGTGCCAGCAGCTTAGAATTTGGCGGCCAAGAGACCCAGTACTTC. Encoded protein: CASSLEFGGQETQYF.

This chain uses TRBV24-1 with TRBJ2-5; 11 nucleotides line up with TRBD2. Trimming at V came to 7 bases and at J to 3 bases, leaving 6 bases not matched to a gene. Germline assignment: CDR1 KGHDR and CDR2 SFDVKD. The CDR3 length is 15 residues. The CDR3 loop is CATSLGTSGKETQYF. DNA for the CDR3: TGTGCCACCAGCTTAGGGACTAGCGGAAAAGAGACCCAGTACTTC.

Notes on this clone: The same CDR3 can be traced to other DNA sequences in this sample. The chain links TRBV6-1 to TRBJ2-3; D might be TRBD1 (6 bases). Between the trimmed V and J ends, which lost 4 bases and 1 base, there was a span of 9 bases. The CDR3 totals 14 residues. The germline CDR1 and CDR2 sequences are MNHNS and SASEGT. CDR3 amino acids: CASSAAGGTDTQYF. CDR3 DNA sequence: TGTGCCAGCAGTGCAGCAGGGGGCACAGATACGCAGTATTTT.

This chain links TRBV6-5 with TRBJ1-5, with 7 bases aligning to TRBD1. The V gene's germline CDR1 is MNHEY and CDR2 SVGAGI. Trimming removed 4 bases from V and 1 base from J; junction bases left unmatched: 4. The CDR3 covers 15 residues. In DNA, the CDR3 is TGTGCCAGCAGTTTTGACAGGGTAAGCAATCAGCCCCAGCATTTT. This codes for CASSFDRVSNQPQHF.

The chain uses TRBV27 and TRBJ1-2; TRBD1 is a possible D gene (5 bases). The CDR3 length is 15 residues. CDR1 MNHEY and CDR2 SMNVEV come from the germline V gene (reference sequence). Deletions cut 1 base from V and 6 bases from J, with 15 bases between. The CDR3 is CASSLLGEGENGYTF. CDR3 in DNA: TGTGCCAGCAGTTTATTAGGGGAAGGGGAAAATGGCTACACCTTC.

The chain joins TRBV5-8 to TRBJ2-5, with 10 bases identical to TRBD2. CDR1 is SGHTS, CDR2 YDEGEE, per germline. The CDR3 consists of 17 residues. The V and J ends lost 1 base and 2 bases, in that order; junction bases with no gene match: 8. The CDR3 DNA reads TGTGCCAGCAGCTTGTTAGGGACTAGCGCGCAACAAGAGACCCAGTACTTC. As protein: CASSLLGTSAQQETQYF. Combining the CDR3 with reference TRBV5-8 and TRBJ2-5 gives the whole variable domain EAGVTQSPTHLIKTRGQQATLRCSPISGHTSVYWYQQALGLGLQFLLWYDEGEERNRGNFPPRFSGRQFPNYSSELNVNALELEDSALYLCASSLLGTSAQQETQYFGPGTRLLVL.

This rearrangement joins TRBV2 to TRBJ2-1; maybe TRBD1 (6 bases). CDR1 is SNHLY and CDR2 is FYNNEI in the germline V gene. V was pared by 6 bases and J by 3 bases, with 15 bases between. This CDR3 spans 15 amino acids. CDR3 in DNA: TGTGCCAGCAGGACAGGCTCCGGGAACTACAATGAGCAGTTCTTC. As protein: CASRTGSGNYNEQFF.

V gene TRBV4-3 combines with J gene TRBJ1-6; D perhaps matches TRBD1 (5 bases). The CDR3 spans 15 residues. The V and J ends lost 1 base and 11 bases respectively, with 15 bases between them. In germline, CDR1 is LGHNA, CDR2 YSLEER. The CDR3 loop is CASSQGGEGETPLHF. CDR3 in DNA: TGCGCCAGCAGCCAAGGCGGGGAAGGGGAGACACCCCTCCACTTT.

This rearrangement joins TRBV18 to TRBJ1-5, with D perhaps matching TRBD1 (6 bases). Germline CDR1 reads KGHSH; CDR2 reads LQKENI. The CDR3 has 16 residues. V was cut by 4 bases and J by 0 bases, with 13 bases left in between. CDR3 protein: CASSQQGANSNQPQHF. The CDR3 DNA sequence: TGTGCCAGCTCACAACAGGGAGCTAATAGCAATCAGCCCCAGCATTTT.

The chain employs TRBV3-1 (or the pseudogene TRBV3-2) and TRBJ2-2; 10 bases are a match to TRBD2. V lost 3 bases to trimming and J lost 1 base; unmatched junction nucleotides: 2. Germline lookup yields CDR1 LGHDT and CDR2 YNNKEL (reference sequence). The CDR3 sequence is 16 residues long. CDR3 in amino acids: CASSQASGGNTGELFF. CDR3 sequence (DNA): TGTGCCAGCAGCCAGGCTAGCGGGGGGAACACCGGGGAGCTGTTTTTT.

The CDR3 here is CASSLAGSMNTEAFF. CDR3 DNA sequence: TGTGCCAGCAGCTTAGCAGGATCGATGAACACTGAAGCTTTCTTT. This chain joins TRBV7-3 and TRBJ1-1, with D hard to call. This CDR3 comprises 15 residues. The V gene lost 2 bases and the J gene lost 0 bases, with 10 bases spanning the gap. Germline CDR1 SGHTA, CDR2 FQGTGA.

The chain has TRBV30 and TRBJ2-7, with a tentative D call TRBD1 (5 bases). The V gene lost 5 bases and the J gene lost 4 bases, with 12 bases spanning the gap. There are 12 residues in the CDR3. Per the germline V gene, CDR1 is GTSNPN and CDR2 is SVGIG (reference sequence). CDR3 region: CAWGEGQYEQYF. The CDR3 nucleotides are TGTGCCTGGGGGGAAGGACAATACGAGCAGTACTTC.

The V call is TRBV9, the J call TRBJ2-1; maybe TRBD2 (6 bases). The V end lost 0 bases, the J end lost 3 bases, and 10 bases lay between the germline ends. CDR3 length: 15 amino acids. CDR1 and CDR2 from the germline V gene are SGDLS and YYNGEE. The CDR3 DNA reads as TGTGCCAGCAGCGTAGTGGGGGGAGGCTACAATGAGCAGTTCTTC. Its protein product is CASSVVGGGYNEQFF.

The chain couples TRBV19 to TRBJ2-5, with D hard to call. The germline gives CDR1 LNHDA, CDR2 SQIVND (reference sequence). This CDR3 has 14 amino acids. The V end lost 4 bases, the J end lost 3 bases, and 12 bases lay between the germline ends. Here the CDR3 reads CASSKVFRKETQYF. The CDR3, as DNA: TGTGCCAGTAGTAAAGTTTTTAGAAAAGAGACCCAGTACTTC.

This clone came up once. V and J are TRBV19 and TRBJ1-2; TRBD1 might be the D (6 bases). Germline lookup yields CDR1 LNHDA and CDR2 SQIVND (reference sequence). The CDR3 is 15 residues long. Trimming pared 1 base from V and 8 bases from J, leaving 17 bases between. The CDR3 protein is CASSIGRSGARGYTF. The CDR3 region has the DNA TGTGCCAGTAGTATAGGCCGATCAGGGGCTAGGGGCTACACCTTC.

This clone appeared once. The V and J genes are TRBV19 and TRBJ2-7; no clear D. The germline V and J ends were trimmed by 3 bases and 8 bases, with 14 bases remaining between them. The CDR3 has 13 residues. Germline CDR1 LNHDA, CDR2 SQIVND (reference sequence). CDR3: CASSILGEMKQYF. The CDR3 DNA follows: TGTGCCAGTAGTATCTTAGGAGAAATGAAGCAGTACTTC.

This rearrangement joins TRBV7-2 to TRBJ2-5; no clear D gene. V was cut by 3 bases and J by 7 bases, with 12 bases left in between. This CDR3 is built from 13 residues. The V gene's germline CDR1 is SGHTA and CDR2 FQGNSA. Here the CDR3 reads CASSFDSEGTQYF. The CDR3 nucleotides are TGTGCCAGCAGCTTTGACTCCGAAGGGACCCAGTACTTC. The full variable domain, its missing parts supplied by reference TRBV7-2 and TRBJ2-5, is GAGVSQSPSNKVTEKGKDVELRCDPISGHTALYWYRQSLGQGLEFLIYFQGNSAPDKSGLPSDRFSAERTGGSVSTLTIQRTQQEDSAVYLCASSFDSEGTQYFGPGTRLLVL.

This chain joins TRBV5-4 and TRBJ2-1, with unresolved D. V was trimmed by 0 bases and J by 9 bases, leaving 16 bases between them. CDR1 and CDR2 (germline): SGHNT, YYREEE (reference sequence). The CDR3 contains 15 residues. The CDR3 spells CASSLANGIRGEQFF. The CDR3 DNA reads TGTGCCAGCAGCTTGGCCAATGGAATTCGAGGTGAGCAGTTCTTC.

This clone has only a few counts. The sample carries other DNA sequences with the same CDR3. The chain combines TRBV11-3 with TRBJ2-7; D call uncertain. V was pared by 5 bases and J by 4 bases, with 9 bases between. CDR1 SGHNT and CDR2 YENEEA come from the germline V gene. CDR3 size: 12 residues. The CDR3 spells CASSLRAYEQYF. For the CDR3, the DNA is TGTGCCAGCAGCCTCCGCGCTTACGAGCAGTACTTC.

This clone occurred a few times. This sequence joins TRBV30 and TRBJ1-1, with TRBD1 as a possible D gene (5 bases). The CDR3 has 14 residues. CDR1 is GTSNPN, CDR2 SVGIG, per germline (reference sequence). Trimming pared 0 bases from V and 0 bases from J, leaving 8 bases between. The CDR3 DNA sequence: TGTGCCTGGAGTGTATCGGGGGTGAACACTGAAGCTTTCTTT. Translated, it gives CAWSVSGVNTEAFF.

The rearrangement joins TRBV25-1 to TRBJ1-1; D not resolved. The CDR3 extends over 13 amino acids. V gave up 4 bases and J gave up 1 base, with 7 bases separating them. Germline-derived CDR1 and CDR2 are MGHDK and SYGVNS. CDR3 DNA sequence: TGTGCCAGCAGTGTTGGAGGGAACACTGAAGCTTTCTTT. Amino acids: CASSVGGNTEAFF.